A selection of T cell receptor beta chains follows, all from one sample in a study of neoadjuvant nivolumab and ipilimumab in lung cancer. The assay was immunoSEQ multiplex PCR, and TCRdb's table has in-frame clones only and misses some. The sample lists roughly 34,000 clones; more than 85% were seen once. Specimen: peripheral blood, collected after neoadjuvant nivolumab, alone or with ipilimumab, at or shortly before surgery. These receptors were collected from an adult with non-small cell lung cancer. CDR3s include the opening cysteine and the closing phenylalanine or tryptophan. Each record gives: clone size, V gene, CDR3 protein. For some rows the clone size is stated as once, few or many, or as a class when expanded; others skip it.

NA,TRBV6-1,CASSATSGRAYEQFF
NA,TRBV10-3,CAISESTREPRGRYTEAFF
NA,TRBV7-9,CASSSGLRSYEQYF
NA,TRBV20-1,CSASDGLAQYF
once,TRBV5-4,CASSLSRGRGTDTQYF
NA,TRBV5-1,CASSLGGLGEKLFF
NA,TRBV27,CASRGGREGQPQHF
NA,TRBV2,CASSESGLARYNEQFF
NA,TRBV2,CASSDGLASSYEQYF
NA,TRBV5-4,CASSVVPGGNTIYF
NA,TRBV4-1,CASSQGWGQLNYEQYF
NA,TRBV10-2,CASSRTSGRSRSSYNEQFF
NA,TRBV6-6,CASSYTGTSGIGEQFF
NA,TRBV11-3,CASSLGGAGETQYF
NA,TRBV18,CASSPAAGGFGEQFF
NA,TRBV19,CASSLGTVKAFF
NA,TRBV12-2,CASRLSADSMNTEAFF
few,TRBV19,CASSNYPWAGNEQFF
NA,TRBV7-3,CASSEANSGTEAFF
NA,TRBV7-9,CASSLVRLAGDYEQYF
once,TRBV5-6,CASSSGGSNEQYF
NA,TRBV6-4,CASRLIGGENGNPTTF
NA,TRBV1,CTSSQTGTGSLKGPGELFF
NA,TRBV18,CASSPKNTGELFF
NA,TRBV7-2,CASSLAAGALQETQYF
NA,TRBV7-8,CASSPPREDTQYF
NA,TRBV7-2,CASSSPTGAREKLFF
NA,TRBV7-8,CASIERGAGSEQFF
NA,TRBV2,CASSEYGELRAGELFF
NA,TRBV2,CASRRLAGGSGELFF
NA,TRBV18,CASSPAAGPAYEQYF
NA,TRBV9,CASSPQDTRTDTQYF
NA,TRBV11-1,CASSPNPGADTQYF
NA,TRBV5-5,CASSLRGPHSGANVLTF
NA,TRBV18,CASSPRAGEEQYF
NA,TRBV7-9,CASRPKQGYNEQFF
NA,TRBV5-4,CASSLARGGRLNEQFF
NA,TRBV5-6,CASSLDRSGANVLTF
NA,TRBV2,CASISLAKSTGELFF
NA,TRBV28,CASSFPPGRGANYGYTF
NA,TRBV18,CASSRQGAAGANVLTF
NA,TRBV11-3,CASSSTSWSTDTQYF
NA,TRBV9,CASSPRPLAGLSYEQYF
NA,TRBV5-8,CASSLGSAAFF
once,TRBV6-1,CASSEPGRETQYF
NA,TRBV23-1,CASSQGITVNNQPQHF
NA,TRBV19,CASSEIAGSRGTQYF
NA,TRBV4-2,CASSQEGQPTDTQYF
NA,TRBV5-5,CASSLFADEQYF
NA,TRBV5-1,CASSLNPSYEQYF
NA,TRBV5-4,CASSLDSGNQPQHF
NA,TRBV10-1,CASSESGGRISEQFF
NA,TRBV5-1,CASSLAGTGSEKLFF
once,TRBV5-1,CASSPGTGGSQLQETQYF
NA,TRBV28,CASSPGLAGRRSYF
NA,TRBV6-5,CASSSDLTGYGYTF
medium-sized,TRBV10-2,CASSGQGNEQYF
NA,TRBV7-9,CASSFGGPTYEQYF
NA,TRBV18,CASSPPGQYLYNEQFF